Described below is a single T cell receptor beta chain sequence and its context. Method: immunoSEQ multiplex PCR; TCRdb's copy keeps in-frame clones and lacks some. The data show about 2 million clones, over 85% seen once. The sample is drawn from a study of shared clonotypes between healthy human individuals. Only CD45RO-negative cells positively selected for CCR7 counted as naive CD8 cells, so terminally differentiated effector memory CD45RA+ cells were excluded. The sequence came from a man younger than 35 in good health. The sequenced material came from naive CD8+ T cells sorted from blood.

CDR3 amino acids: CASSPWTGTPHEQYF. CDR3 sequence (DNA): TGTGCCAGCAGCCCGTGGACAGGCACCCCCCACGAGCAGTACTTC. The chain employs TRBV7-8 and TRBJ2-7, with 7 bases identical to TRBD1. Germline CDR1 and CDR2: SGHVS and FQNEAQ. There are 15 residues in the CDR3. After removal of 5 bases from V and 5 bases from J, the junction contained 12 bases not matched to a gene.